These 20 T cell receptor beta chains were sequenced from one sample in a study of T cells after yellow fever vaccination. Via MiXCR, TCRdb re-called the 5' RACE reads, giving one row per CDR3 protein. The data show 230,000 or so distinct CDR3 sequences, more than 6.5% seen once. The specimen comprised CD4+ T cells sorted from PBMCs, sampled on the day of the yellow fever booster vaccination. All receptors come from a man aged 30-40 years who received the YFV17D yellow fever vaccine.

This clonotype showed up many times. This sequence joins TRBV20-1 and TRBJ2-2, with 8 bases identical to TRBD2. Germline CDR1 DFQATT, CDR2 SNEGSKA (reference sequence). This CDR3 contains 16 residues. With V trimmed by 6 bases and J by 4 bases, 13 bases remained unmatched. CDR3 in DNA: TGCAGTGCGTCTCCCGGGAGGGCCCCTCTCACCGGGGAGCTGTTTTTT. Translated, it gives CSASPGRAPLTGELFF.

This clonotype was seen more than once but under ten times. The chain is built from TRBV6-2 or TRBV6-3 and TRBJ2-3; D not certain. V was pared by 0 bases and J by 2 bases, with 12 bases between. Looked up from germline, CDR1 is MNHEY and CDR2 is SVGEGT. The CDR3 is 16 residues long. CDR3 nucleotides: TGTGCCAGCAGTTACTCAAGGGATTACCTCACAGATACGCAGTATTTT. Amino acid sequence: CASSYSRDYLTDTQYF.

CDR3 coding DNA: TGTGCCAGCAGCCCCGGACGGGGACCAACCTACAATGAGCAGTTCTTC. It codes for CASSPGRGPTYNEQFF. The V call is TRBV5-6, the J call TRBJ2-1; D assignment may be TRBD1 or TRBD2 (5 bases each). This CDR3 region has 16 residues. V lost 4 bases and J lost 2, with 16 bases in between. Germline V gene sequence: CDR1 SGHDT, CDR2 YYEEEE.

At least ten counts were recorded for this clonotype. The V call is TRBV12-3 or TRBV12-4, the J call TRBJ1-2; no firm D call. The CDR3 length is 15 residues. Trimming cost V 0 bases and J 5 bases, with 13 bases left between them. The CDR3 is CASSLAESGKYGYTF. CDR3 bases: TGTGCCAGCAGTTTAGCGGAGAGCGGGAAGTATGGCTACACCTTC.

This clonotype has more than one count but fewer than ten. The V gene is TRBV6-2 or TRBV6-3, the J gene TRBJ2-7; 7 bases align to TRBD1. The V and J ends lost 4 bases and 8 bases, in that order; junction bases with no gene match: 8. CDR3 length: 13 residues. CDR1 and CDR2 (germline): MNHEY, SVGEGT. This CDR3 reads CASSWQEQGKQYF. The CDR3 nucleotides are TGTGCCAGCAGTTGGCAAGAACAGGGGAAGCAGTACTTC.

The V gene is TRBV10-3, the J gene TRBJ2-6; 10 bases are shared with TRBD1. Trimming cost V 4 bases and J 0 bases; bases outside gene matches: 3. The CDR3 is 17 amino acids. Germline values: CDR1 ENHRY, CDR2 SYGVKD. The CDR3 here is CAISAGTGASGANVLTF. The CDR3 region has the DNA TGTGCCATCAGTGCTGGGACAGGGGCCTCTGGGGCCAACGTCCTGACTTTC.

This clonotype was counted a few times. The CDR3 spells CSARDGRTGAHEQYF. CDR3 nucleotides: TGCAGTGCTAGAGACGGCCGGACAGGGGCCCACGAGCAGTACTTC. The chain joins TRBV20-1 to TRBJ2-7; 9 bases align to TRBD1. J gave up 5 bases and V 0 bases, and 8 bases lay outside the gene matches. The CDR3 is 15 residues long. The V gene's germline CDR1 is DFQATT and CDR2 SNEGSKA (reference sequence).

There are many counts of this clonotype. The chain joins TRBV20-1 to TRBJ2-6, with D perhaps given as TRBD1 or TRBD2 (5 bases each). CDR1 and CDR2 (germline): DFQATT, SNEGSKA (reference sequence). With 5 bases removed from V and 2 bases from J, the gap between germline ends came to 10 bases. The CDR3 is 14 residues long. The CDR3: CSAGRGAGANVLTF. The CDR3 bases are TGCAGTGCTGGCCGAGGGGCTGGGGCCAACGTCCTGACTTTC.

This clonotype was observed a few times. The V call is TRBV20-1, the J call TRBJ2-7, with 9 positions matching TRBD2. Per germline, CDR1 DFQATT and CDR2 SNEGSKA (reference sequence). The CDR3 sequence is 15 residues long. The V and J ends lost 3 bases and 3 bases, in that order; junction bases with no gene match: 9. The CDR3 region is CSARSEAGGYYEQYF. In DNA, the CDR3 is TGCAGTGCTAGGTCCGAAGCGGGAGGTTACTACGAGCAGTACTTC.

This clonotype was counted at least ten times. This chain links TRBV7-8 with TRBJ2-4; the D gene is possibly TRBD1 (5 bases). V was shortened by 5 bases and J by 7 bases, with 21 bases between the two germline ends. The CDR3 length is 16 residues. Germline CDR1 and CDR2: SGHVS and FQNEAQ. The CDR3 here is CASSPNQGRSLNIQYF. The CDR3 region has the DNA TGTGCCAGCAGCCCTAATCAGGGTCGGAGTCTGAACATTCAGTACTTC. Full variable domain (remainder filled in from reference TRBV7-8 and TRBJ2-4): GAGVSQSPRYKVAKRGQDVALRCDPISGHVSLFWYQQALGQGPEFLTYFQNEAQLDKSGLPSDRFFAERPEGSVSTLKIQRTQQEDSAVYLCASSPNQGRSLNIQYFGAGTRLSVL.

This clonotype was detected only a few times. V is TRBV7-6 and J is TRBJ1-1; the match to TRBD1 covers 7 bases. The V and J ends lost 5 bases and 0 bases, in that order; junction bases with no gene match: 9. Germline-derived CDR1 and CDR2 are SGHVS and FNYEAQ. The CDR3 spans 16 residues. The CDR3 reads CASSPGGGRMNTEAFF. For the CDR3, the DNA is TGTGCCAGCAGCCCTGGAGGGGGCAGGATGAACACTGAAGCTTTCTTT.

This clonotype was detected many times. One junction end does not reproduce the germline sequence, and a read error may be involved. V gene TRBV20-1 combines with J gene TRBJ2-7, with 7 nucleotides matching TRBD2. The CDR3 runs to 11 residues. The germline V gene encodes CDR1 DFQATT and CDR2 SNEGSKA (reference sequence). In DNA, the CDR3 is TGCAGTGCTCGAACCCCTAGCGGCGTCTCTTTC. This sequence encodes CSARTPSGVSF.

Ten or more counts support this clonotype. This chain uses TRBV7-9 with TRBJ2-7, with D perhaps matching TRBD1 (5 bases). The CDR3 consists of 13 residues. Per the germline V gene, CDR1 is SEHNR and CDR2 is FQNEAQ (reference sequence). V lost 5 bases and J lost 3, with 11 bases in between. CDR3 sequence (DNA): TGTGCCAGCAGCCCCAGGACAAGCTACGAGCAGTACTTC. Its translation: CASSPRTSYEQYF.

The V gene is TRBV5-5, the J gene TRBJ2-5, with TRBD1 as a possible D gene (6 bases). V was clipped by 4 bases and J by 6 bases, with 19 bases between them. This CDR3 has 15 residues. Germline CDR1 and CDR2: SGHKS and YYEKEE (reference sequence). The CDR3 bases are TGTGCCAGCAGCCCTACGCTGGGGGCGCGAAAGACCCAGTACTTC. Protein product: CASSPTLGARKTQYF.

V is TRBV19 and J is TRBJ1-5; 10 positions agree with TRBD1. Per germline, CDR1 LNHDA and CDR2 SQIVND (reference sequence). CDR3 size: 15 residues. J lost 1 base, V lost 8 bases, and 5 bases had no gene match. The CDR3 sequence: CASGDRGLSNQPQHF. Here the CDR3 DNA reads TGTGCCAGTGGTGACAGGGGGCTAAGCAATCAGCCCCAGCATTTT.

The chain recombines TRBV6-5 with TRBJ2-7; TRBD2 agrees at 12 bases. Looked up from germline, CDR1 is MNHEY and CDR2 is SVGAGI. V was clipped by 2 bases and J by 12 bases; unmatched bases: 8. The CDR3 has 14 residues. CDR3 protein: CASSYPGLAGTGYF. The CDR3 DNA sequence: TGTGCCAGCAGTTACCCAGGACTAGCGGGGACAGGGTACTTC.

The CDR3 sequence is CSARGADRVSYNEQFF. CDR3 sequence (DNA): TGCAGTGCTAGAGGGGCCGACAGGGTCTCCTACAATGAGCAGTTCTTC. The chain recombines TRBV20-1 with TRBJ2-1, with TRBD1 identical over 7 bases. Germline values: CDR1 DFQATT, CDR2 SNEGSKA (reference sequence). The length of the CDR3 is 16 residues. The J segment lost 0 bases and the V segment lost 1 base, leaving 6 bases of the junction unmatched.

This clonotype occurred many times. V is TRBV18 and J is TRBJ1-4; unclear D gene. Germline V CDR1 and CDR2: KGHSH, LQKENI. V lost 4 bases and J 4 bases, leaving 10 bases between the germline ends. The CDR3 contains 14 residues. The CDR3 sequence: CASSLVGSNEKLFF. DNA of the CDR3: TGTGCCAGCTCACTGGTGGGAAGTAATGAAAAACTGTTTTTT.

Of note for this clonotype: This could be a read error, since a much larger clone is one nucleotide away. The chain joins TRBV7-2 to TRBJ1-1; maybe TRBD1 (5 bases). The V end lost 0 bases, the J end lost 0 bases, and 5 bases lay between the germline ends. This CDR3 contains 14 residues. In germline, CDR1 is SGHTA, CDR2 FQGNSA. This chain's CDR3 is CASSLAGVNTEAFF. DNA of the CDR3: TGTGCCAGCAGCTTAGCGGGGGTGAACACTGAAGCTTTCTTT.

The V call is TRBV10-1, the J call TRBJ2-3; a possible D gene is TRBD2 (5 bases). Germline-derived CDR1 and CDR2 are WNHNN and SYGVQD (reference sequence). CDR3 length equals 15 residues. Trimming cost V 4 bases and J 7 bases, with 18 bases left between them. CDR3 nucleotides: TGCGCCAGCAGTGGGCCGGGAAAAAAAACGAATACGCAGTATTTT. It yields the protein CASSGPGKKTNTQYF.